These T cell receptor beta chains were read from a single sample in a study of identifying expanded T cells in peripheral blood. The assay was immunoSEQ multiplex PCR, and TCRdb's table has in-frame clones only and misses some. Counted here are about 110,000 clones, around 88% occurring once; the ten biggest clones make up about 15%. The source material was blood. The receptors come from a person between 18 and 75 years old in good health. CDR3s include the opening cysteine and the closing phenylalanine or tryptophan. D genes are given only for firm matches. Some rows mark clone size as missing; the rest say once, few, many or name a class of expanded clone.

d_call: NA; v_call: TRBV5-4; clone_size: NA; cdr3_aa: CASTAHWSGEEQYF
d_call: NA; v_call: TRBV4-3; clone_size: NA; cdr3_aa: CASSRNREYNSPLHF
d_call: NA; v_call: TRBV20-1; clone_size: NA; cdr3_aa: CSAARGEKLFF
d_call: TRBD2; v_call: TRBV29-1; clone_size: NA; cdr3_aa: CSVVRGVRGLLHYEQYF
d_call: NA; v_call: TRBV18; clone_size: NA; cdr3_aa: CASSPSAGRDTEAFF
d_call: NA; v_call: TRBV6-1; clone_size: NA; cdr3_aa: CASSVGGRLANYGYTF
d_call: TRBD2; v_call: TRBV10-2; clone_size: NA; cdr3_aa: CASSENPLAEETQYF
d_call: TRBD2; v_call: TRBV28; clone_size: NA; cdr3_aa: CASSLFPRGGRSDTQYF
d_call: TRBD2; v_call: TRBV5-5; clone_size: NA; cdr3_aa: CASSWGLAAAFTTQYF
d_call: TRBD1; v_call: TRBV29-1; clone_size: NA; cdr3_aa: CSVVGGAGEGEKLFF
d_call: TRBD2; v_call: TRBV27; clone_size: NA; cdr3_aa: CASSLKGFGGLAGGWATDTQYF
d_call: NA; v_call: TRBV29-1; clone_size: NA; cdr3_aa: CSVESPSGANVLTF
d_call: NA; v_call: TRBV4-3; clone_size: NA; cdr3_aa: CASSQDHRHYGSPLHF
d_call: TRBD1; v_call: TRBV18; clone_size: NA; cdr3_aa: CASSLTPPGQGSYEQYF
d_call: NA; v_call: TRBV19; clone_size: NA; cdr3_aa: CASSIVATDTQYF
d_call: NA; v_call: TRBV27; clone_size: NA; cdr3_aa: CASRRGPGDGYTF
d_call: NA; v_call: TRBV4-3; clone_size: NA; cdr3_aa: CASSPTLTDTQYF
d_call: NA; v_call: TRBV18; clone_size: NA; cdr3_aa: CASSRTEWPYGNQPQHF
d_call: NA; v_call: TRBV5-6; clone_size: NA; cdr3_aa: CASSSAPRQTGTQYF
d_call: TRBD2; v_call: TRBV18; clone_size: NA; cdr3_aa: CASSPRTSGGRGSHTQYF
d_call: NA; v_call: TRBV7-9; clone_size: NA; cdr3_aa: CASSLQGGTEAFF
d_call: NA; v_call: TRBV19; clone_size: NA; cdr3_aa: CASTLSNGANVLTF
d_call: NA; v_call: TRBV18; clone_size: NA; cdr3_aa: CASSPGENEKLFF
d_call: NA; v_call: TRBV7-9; clone_size: NA; cdr3_aa: CASSLRVRSVNTEAFF
d_call: NA; v_call: TRBV7-9; clone_size: once; cdr3_aa: CASSQNRGGRTDTQYF
d_call: NA; v_call: TRBV7-9; clone_size: NA; cdr3_aa: CASSQGRRETEAFF
d_call: NA; v_call: TRBV7-8; clone_size: NA; cdr3_aa: CASSLHQGRNTGELFF
d_call: NA; v_call: TRBV11-3; clone_size: NA; cdr3_aa: CASSPGVYNEQFF
d_call: NA; v_call: TRBV4-2; clone_size: once; cdr3_aa: CASSQGEAGPLHF
d_call: TRBD1; v_call: TRBV7-2; clone_size: NA; cdr3_aa: CASSRQGGANEKLFF
d_call: NA; v_call: TRBV11-2; clone_size: once; cdr3_aa: CASSLGLGVLYEQYF
d_call: NA; v_call: TRBV7-2; clone_size: few; cdr3_aa: CASSSGPAPYEQYF
d_call: NA; v_call: TRBV19; clone_size: NA; cdr3_aa: CASSGGLLTSTDTQYF
d_call: TRBD2; v_call: TRBV5-8; clone_size: NA; cdr3_aa: CASSLALAGGLEEEQYF
d_call: NA; v_call: TRBV30; clone_size: NA; cdr3_aa: CAWTSAGTQYF